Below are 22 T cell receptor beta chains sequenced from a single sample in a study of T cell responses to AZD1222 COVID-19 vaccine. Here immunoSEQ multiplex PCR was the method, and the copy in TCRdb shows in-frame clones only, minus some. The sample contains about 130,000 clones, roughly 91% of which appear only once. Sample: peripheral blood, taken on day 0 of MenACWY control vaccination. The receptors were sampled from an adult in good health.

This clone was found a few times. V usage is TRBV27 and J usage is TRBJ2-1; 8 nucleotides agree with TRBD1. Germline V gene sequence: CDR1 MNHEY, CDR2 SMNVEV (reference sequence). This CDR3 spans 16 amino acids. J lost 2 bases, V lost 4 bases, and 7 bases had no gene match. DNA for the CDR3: TGTGCCAGCAGTTCCCAGCAGGGGGCGACCTACAATGAGCAGTTCTTC. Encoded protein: CASSSQQGATYNEQFF.

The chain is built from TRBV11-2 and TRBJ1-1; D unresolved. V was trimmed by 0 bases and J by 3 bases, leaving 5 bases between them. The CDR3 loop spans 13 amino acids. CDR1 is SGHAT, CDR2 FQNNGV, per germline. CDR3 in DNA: TGTGCCAGCAGCTTAGAGCTGTACACTGAAGCTTTCTTT. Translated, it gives CASSLELYTEAFF.

CDR3 in amino acids: CASSFLGGSYNSPLHF. Written as DNA, the CDR3 is TGTGCCAGCAGTTTTCTGGGGGGCTCCTATAATTCACCCCTCCACTTT. The rearrangement links TRBV28 to TRBJ1-6; D possibly corresponds to TRBD1 (5 bases). The CDR3 is 16 residues long. CDR1 and CDR2 from the germline V gene are MDHEN and SYDVKM. With 3 bases removed from V and 0 bases from J, the gap between germline ends came to 9 bases.

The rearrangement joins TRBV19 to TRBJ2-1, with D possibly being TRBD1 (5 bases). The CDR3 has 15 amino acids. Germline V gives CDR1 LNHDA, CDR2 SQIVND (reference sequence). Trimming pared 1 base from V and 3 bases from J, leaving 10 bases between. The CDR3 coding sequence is TGTGCCAGTAGTATAGCGGAAGGGGACTACAATGAGCAGTTCTTC. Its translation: CASSIAEGDYNEQFF.

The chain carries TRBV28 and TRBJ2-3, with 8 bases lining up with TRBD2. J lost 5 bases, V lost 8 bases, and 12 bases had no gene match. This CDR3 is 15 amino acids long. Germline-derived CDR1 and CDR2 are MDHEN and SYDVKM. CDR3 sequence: CASGWASGRKDTQYF. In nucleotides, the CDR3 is TGTGCCAGCGGCTGGGCTAGCGGGCGGAAAGATACGCAGTATTTT.

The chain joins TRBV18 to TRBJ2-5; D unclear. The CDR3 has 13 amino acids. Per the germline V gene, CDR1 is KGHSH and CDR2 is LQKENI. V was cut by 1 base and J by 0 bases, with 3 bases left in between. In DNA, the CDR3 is TGTGCCAGCTCACCACGGCACCAAGAGACCCAGTACTTC. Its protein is CASSPRHQETQYF.

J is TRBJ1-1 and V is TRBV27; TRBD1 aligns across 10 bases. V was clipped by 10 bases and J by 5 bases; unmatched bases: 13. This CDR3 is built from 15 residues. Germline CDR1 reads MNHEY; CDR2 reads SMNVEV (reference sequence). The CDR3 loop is CATGRGGTGVTEAFF. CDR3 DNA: TGTGCCACCGGCCGGGGGGGGACAGGGGTTACTGAAGCTTTCTTT.

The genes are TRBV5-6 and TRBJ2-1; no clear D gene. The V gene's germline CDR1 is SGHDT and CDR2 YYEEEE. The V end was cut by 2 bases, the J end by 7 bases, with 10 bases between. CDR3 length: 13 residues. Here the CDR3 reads CASSLFYLNEQFF. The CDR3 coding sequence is TGTGCCAGCAGCTTATTTTATCTTAATGAGCAGTTCTTC.

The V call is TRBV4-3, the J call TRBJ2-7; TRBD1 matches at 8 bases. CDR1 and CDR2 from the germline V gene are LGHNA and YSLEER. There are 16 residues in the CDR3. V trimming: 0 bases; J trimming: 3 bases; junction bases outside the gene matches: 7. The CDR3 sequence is CASSQDLTGAFYEQYV. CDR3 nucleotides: TGCGCCAGCAGCCAAGATCTGACAGGGGCGTTCTACGAGCAGTACGTC.

The CDR3 reads CASSTGAITGELFF. The CDR3 nucleotides read TGTGCCAGCAGCACAGGGGCTATCACCGGGGAGCTGTTTTTT. The chain uses TRBV11-2 and TRBJ2-2, with 7 positions matching TRBD1. The CDR3 runs 14 residues. Per germline, CDR1 SGHAT and CDR2 FQNNGV. Trimming at V came to 5 bases and at J to 4 bases, leaving 4 bases not matched to a gene.

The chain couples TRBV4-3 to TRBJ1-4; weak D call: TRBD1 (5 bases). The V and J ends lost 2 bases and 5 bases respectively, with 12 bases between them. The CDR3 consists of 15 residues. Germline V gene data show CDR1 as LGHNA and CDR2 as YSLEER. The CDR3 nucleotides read TGCGCCAGCAGCCAACCCGGTACAGGAAATGAAAAACTGTTTTTT. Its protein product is CASSQPGTGNEKLFF.

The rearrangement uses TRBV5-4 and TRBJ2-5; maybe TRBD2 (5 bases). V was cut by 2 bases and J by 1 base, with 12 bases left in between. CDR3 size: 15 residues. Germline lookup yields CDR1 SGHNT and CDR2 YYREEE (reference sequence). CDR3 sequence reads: CASSLSVATQETQYF. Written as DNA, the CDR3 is TGTGCCAGCAGCTTAAGTGTAGCGACCCAAGAGACCCAGTACTTC.

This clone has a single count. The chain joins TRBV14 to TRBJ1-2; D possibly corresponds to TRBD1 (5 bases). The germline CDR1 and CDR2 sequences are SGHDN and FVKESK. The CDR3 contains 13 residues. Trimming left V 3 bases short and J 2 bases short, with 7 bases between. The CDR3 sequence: CASSQGPNYGYTF. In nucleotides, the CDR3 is TGTGCCAGCAGCCAGGGACCGAACTATGGCTACACCTTC.

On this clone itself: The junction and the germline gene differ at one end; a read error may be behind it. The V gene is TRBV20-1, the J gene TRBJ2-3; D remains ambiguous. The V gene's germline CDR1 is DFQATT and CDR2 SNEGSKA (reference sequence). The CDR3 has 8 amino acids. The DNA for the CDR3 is TGCAGTGCGGGTTACGGGCATTTT. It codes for CSAGYGHF.

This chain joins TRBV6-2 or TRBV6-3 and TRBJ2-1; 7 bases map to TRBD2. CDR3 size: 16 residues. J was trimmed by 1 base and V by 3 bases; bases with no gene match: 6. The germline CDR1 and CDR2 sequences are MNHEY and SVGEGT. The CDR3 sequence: CASSYGGRGSYNEQFF. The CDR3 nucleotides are TGTGCCAGCAGTTATGGCGGGAGAGGGTCCTACAATGAGCAGTTCTTC.

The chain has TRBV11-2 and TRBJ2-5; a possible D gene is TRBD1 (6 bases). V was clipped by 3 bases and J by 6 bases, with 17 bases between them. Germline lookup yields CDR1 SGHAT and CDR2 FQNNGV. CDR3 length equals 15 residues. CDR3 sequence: CASSFDPTGSKTQYF. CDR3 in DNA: TGTGCCAGCAGCTTCGACCCAACAGGGTCGAAGACCCAGTACTTC.

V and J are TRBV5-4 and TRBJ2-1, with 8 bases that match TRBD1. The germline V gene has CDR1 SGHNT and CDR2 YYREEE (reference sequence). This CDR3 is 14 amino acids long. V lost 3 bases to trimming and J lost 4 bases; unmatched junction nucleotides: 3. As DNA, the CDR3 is TGTGCCAGCAGCTGGGACAGGACTTACAATGAGCAGTTCTTC. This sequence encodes CASSWDRTYNEQFF.

The CDR3 nucleotides read TGTGCCTGGAGATTACTAGCGGGAGGGTACAATGAGCAGTTCTTC. It codes for CAWRLLAGGYNEQFF. This rearrangement joins TRBV30 to TRBJ2-1; 13 bases line up with TRBD2. Germline loops: CDR1 GTSNPN, CDR2 SVGIG (reference sequence). V was clipped by 3 bases and J by 4 bases; unmatched bases: 3. The CDR3 has 15 amino acids.

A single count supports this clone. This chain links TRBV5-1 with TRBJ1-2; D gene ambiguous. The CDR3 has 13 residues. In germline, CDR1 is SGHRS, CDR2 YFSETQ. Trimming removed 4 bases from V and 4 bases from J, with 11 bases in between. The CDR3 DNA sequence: TGCGCCAGCAGCCCCGACGAGGTCTATGGCTACACCTTC. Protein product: CASSPDEVYGYTF.

The CDR3 reads CASSPALGGYGYTF. The CDR3 bases are TGTGCCAGCAGTCCAGCACTAGGGGGGTATGGCTACACCTTC. The V call is TRBV28, the J call TRBJ1-2; TRBD1 might be the D (6 bases). The germline gives CDR1 MDHEN, CDR2 SYDVKM. V was pared by 5 bases and J by 5 bases, with 15 bases between. This CDR3 is built from 14 residues.

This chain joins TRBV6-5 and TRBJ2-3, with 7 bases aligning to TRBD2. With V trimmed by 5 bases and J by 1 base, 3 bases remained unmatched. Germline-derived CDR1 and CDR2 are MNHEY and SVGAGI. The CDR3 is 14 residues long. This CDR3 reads CASSQREGTDTQYF. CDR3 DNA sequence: TGTGCCAGCAGTCAACGGGAGGGCACAGATACGCAGTATTTT.

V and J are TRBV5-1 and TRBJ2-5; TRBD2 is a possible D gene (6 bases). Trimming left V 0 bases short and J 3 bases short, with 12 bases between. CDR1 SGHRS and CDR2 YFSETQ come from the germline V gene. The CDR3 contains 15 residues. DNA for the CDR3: TGCGCCAGCAGCTTGGAGTCCCTAGCGAAAGAGACCCAGTACTTC. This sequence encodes CASSLESLAKETQYF.